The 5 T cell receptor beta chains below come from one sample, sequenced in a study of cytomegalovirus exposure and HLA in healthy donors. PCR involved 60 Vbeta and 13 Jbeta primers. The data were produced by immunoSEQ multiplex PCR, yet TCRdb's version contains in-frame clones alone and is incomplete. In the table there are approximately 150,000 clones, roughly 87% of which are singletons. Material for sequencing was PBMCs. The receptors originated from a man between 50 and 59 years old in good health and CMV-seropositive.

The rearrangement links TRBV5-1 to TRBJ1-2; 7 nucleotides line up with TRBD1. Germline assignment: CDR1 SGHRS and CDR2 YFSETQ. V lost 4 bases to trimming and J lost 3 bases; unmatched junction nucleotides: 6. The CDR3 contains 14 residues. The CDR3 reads CASSPTGSDYGYTF. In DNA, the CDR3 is TGCGCCAGCAGCCCGACAGGGTCGGACTATGGCTACACCTTC.

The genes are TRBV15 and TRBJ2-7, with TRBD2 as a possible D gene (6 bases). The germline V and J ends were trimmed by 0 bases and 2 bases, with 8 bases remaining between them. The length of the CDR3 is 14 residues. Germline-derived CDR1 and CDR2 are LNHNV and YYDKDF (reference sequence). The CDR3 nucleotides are TGTGCCACCAGCAGAGATTGGGGGGCCTACGAGCAGTACTTC. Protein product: CATSRDWGAYEQYF.

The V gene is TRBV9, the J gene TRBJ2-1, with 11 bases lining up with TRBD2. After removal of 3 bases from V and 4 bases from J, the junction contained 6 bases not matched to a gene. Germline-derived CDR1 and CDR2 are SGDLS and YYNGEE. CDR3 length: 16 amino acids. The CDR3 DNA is TGTGCCAGCAGCGACGGGCTAGCGGGGGGTTACAATGAGCAGTTCTTC. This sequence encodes CASSDGLAGGYNEQFF.

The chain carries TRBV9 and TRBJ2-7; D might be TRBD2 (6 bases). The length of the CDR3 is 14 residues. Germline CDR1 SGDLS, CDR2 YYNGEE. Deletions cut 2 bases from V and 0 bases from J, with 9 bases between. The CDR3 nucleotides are TGTGCCAGCAGCGTCCGGGAGAGCTCCTACGAGCAGTACTTC. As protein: CASSVRESSYEQYF. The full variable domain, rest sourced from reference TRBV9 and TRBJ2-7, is DSGVTQTPKHLITATGQRVTLRCSPRSGDLSVYWYQQSLDQGLQFLIQYYNGEERAKGNILERFSAQQFPDLHSELNLSSLELGDSALYFCASSVRESSYEQYFGPGTRLTVT.

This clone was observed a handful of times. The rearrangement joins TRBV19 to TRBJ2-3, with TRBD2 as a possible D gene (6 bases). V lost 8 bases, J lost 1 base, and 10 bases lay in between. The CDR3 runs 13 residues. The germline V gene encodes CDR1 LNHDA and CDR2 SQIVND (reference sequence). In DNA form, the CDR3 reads TGTGCCAGTCCGGGACTTTGCACAGATACGCAGTATTTT. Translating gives CASPGLCTDTQYF.